This T cell receptor beta chain was sequenced during a study of beta chain features in type 1 diabetes. About the research overall: Investigators examined roughly 99,000,000 sorted cells across all samples. General study results and limits: Still unanswered here is whether HLA type influences TCRB rearrangement. Whatever favoring of shorter templates PCR might show would apply equally to patients and controls.

The isolated RNA, all of it, was reverse transcribed, so expressed TCRB transcripts were what got sequenced. TCRdb's table, derived via immunoSEQ multiplex PCR, lists solely in-frame clones and lacks some. The profile shows hundreds of thousands of clones, 68% of them singletons. A remark on this clone: Antigen: not known. Additional DNA sequences in this sample encode the identical CDR3.

V lost 0 bases and J lost 0, with 7 bases in between. The CDR3 spans 15 residues. Germline assignment: CDR1 SGHTA and CDR2 FQGNSA. Sequenced input: naive CD4+ T cells from blood. The rearrangement uses TRBV7-2 and TRBJ2-3; a weak D match, TRBD2 (5 bases). This TCR derives from a man younger than 45 in good health. This CDR3 is CASSLAPGSTDTQYF. DNA of the CDR3: TGTGCCAGCAGCTTAGCACCGGGGAGCACAGATACGCAGTATTTT.